Judged by abundance, the clone carrying this T cell receptor (beta chain) is medium-sized. These data originate in a study of spatial heterogeneity in lung cancer. Study-level information: Consistent detection of more beta-chain than alpha-chain sequences was observed.

Time point given: sample taken at primary tumor resection. Untreated early-stage non-small cell lung cancer patients, approximately 76 in total, were the donors. Unsorted whole RNA samples from tumor, nontumor lung or frozen PBMC were sequenced. Each CDR3 protein is one row after TCRdb ran MiXCR on the 5' RACE reads. Found here are about 6,200 distinct CDR3 sequences, more than 15% of them singletons; the top ten hold about 16%. The CDR3 contains 13 residues. Trimming shortened V by 5 bases and J by 3 bases, and 13 bases separated the two germline ends. Germline V gives CDR1 DFQATT, CDR2 SNEGSKA (reference sequence).

The material sequenced was normal lung tissue next to the tumor, taken at surgery. This sequence was found in a male donor with early-stage non-small cell lung cancer. V and J are TRBV20-1 and TRBJ2-5, with D possibly matching TRBD1 (5 bases). CDR3 sequence: CSAPDTYKETQYF. CDR3 in DNA: TGCAGTGCTCCGGACACGTACAAAGAGACCCAGTACTTC.